Listed below are T cell receptor beta chains from one sample, sequenced in a study of identical twins. TCRdb ran MiXCR on the 5' RACE reads and lists one entry per CDR3 protein. Here the sample spans 500,000 to 550,000 distinct CDR3 sequences, 20% to 25% being singletons. The data also belong to a second study, concerning T cells expressing NK-cell markers.

The sequencing sample was made of CD4+ T cells sorted from blood. These receptors were taken from a young woman in good health. CDR3s include the opening cysteine and the closing phenylalanine or tryptophan. The D gene is left open where the match is weak. Rows give clone size only sometimes, using once, few, many, or a class for an expanded clone.

abundance,j_gene,v_gene,d_gene,CDR3aa,CDR3nt
-,TRBJ2-7,TRBV5-6,-,CASSPGLPEYEQYF,TGTGCCAGCAGCCCGGGGCTACCGGAATACGAGCAGTACTTC
few,TRBJ1-2,TRBV20-1,-,CSARGPTNYGYTF,TGCAGTGCTAGAGGTCCTACTAACTATGGCTACACCTTC
-,TRBJ2-1,TRBV18,-,CASSPSAGHGEQFF,TGTGCCAGCTCACCCTCGGCAGGGCATGGTGAGCAGTTCTTC
few,TRBJ2-1,TRBV10-3,TRBD1,CAISAGTAGDEQFF,TGTGCCATCAGTGCCGGGACAGCCGGCGATGAGCAGTTCTTC
-,TRBJ2-1,TRBV7-3,-,CASSFRGGTYNEQFF,TGTGCCAGCAGCTTTCGTGGGGGCACGTACAATGAGCAGTTCTTC
few,TRBJ2-3,TRBV4-3,TRBD1,CASSRNPGTVATDTQYF,TGCGCCAGCAGCCGAAACCCAGGGACAGTAGCCACAGATACGCAGTATTTT
few,TRBJ1-3,TRBV19,-,CASNQQLGFSGNTIYF,TGTGCCAGCAACCAACAACTGGGGTTCTCTGGAAACACCATATATTTT
many,TRBJ2-1,TRBV12-3/TRBV12-4,-,CASSLRSSNYNEQFF,TGTGCCAGCAGTTTACGAAGCTCGAACTACAATGAGCAGTTCTTC
-,TRBJ2-1,TRBV6-5,-,CASSLARQYNEQFF,TGTGCCAGCAGTTTGGCCCGACAGTACAATGAGCAGTTCTTC
few,TRBJ2-3,TRBV13,-,CASSPKGTDTQYF,TGTGCCAGCAGCCCCAAGGGCACAGATACGCAGTATTTT
-,TRBJ2-7,TRBV7-9,TRBD1,CASRDDRGYYEQYF,TGTGCCAGCAGGGATGACAGGGGATACTACGAGCAGTACTTC
-,TRBJ2-1,TRBV19,-,CASSIEPGNHNEQFF,TGTGCCAGTAGTATAGAACCGGGAAATCACAATGAGCAGTTCTTC
-,TRBJ2-7,TRBV4-1,TRBD1,CASSHVSQGALHEQYF,TGCGCCAGCAGCCACGTTTCACAGGGGGCCTTACACGAGCAGTACTTC
-,TRBJ2-3,TRBV25-1,TRBD2,CASSESSRGGNTQYF,TGTGCCAGCAGTGAAAGCTCTAGGGGAGGGAATACGCAGTATTTT
few,TRBJ2-5,TRBV20-1,-,CSASPAEQETQYF,TGCAGTGCTAGTCCGGCAGAGCAAGAGACCCAGTACTTC
many,TRBJ2-7,TRBV5-5,-,CASSLSHSSWYEQYF,TGTGCCAGCAGCTTGTCTCATAGCAGTTGGTACGAGCAGTACTTC
few,TRBJ1-1,TRBV20-1,-,CSAIRGAANTEAFF,TGCAGTGCTATCCGAGGGGCAGCGAACACTGAAGCTTTCTTT
-,TRBJ2-7,TRBV5-6,-,CASSRFTAGHHEQYF,TGTGCCAGCAGCCGCTTTACGGCGGGACATCACGAGCAGTACTTC
-,TRBJ2-3,TRBV10-3,TRBD2,CATTPSGRTDTQYF,TGTGCCACCACCCCTAGCGGGAGGACAGATACGCAGTATTTT
few,TRBJ2-1,TRBV4-3,-,CASSQGARGFEQFF,TGCGCCAGCAGCCAAGGGGCCCGGGGTTTTGAGCAGTTCTTC
few,TRBJ2-1,TRBV14,TRBD2,CASSRTSGANEQFF,TGTGCCAGCAGTCGGACTAGCGGGGCCAATGAGCAGTTCTTC
-,TRBJ2-5,TRBV11-2,-,CASSLDMGETQYF,TGTGCCAGCAGCTTAGATATGGGGGAGACCCAGTACTTC
many,TRBJ2-2,TRBV20-1,-,CSARRGTNTGELFF,TGCAGTGCCCGCCGGGGGACGAACACCGGGGAGCTGTTTTTT
-,TRBJ2-7,TRBV7-2,TRBD1,CASSLGLAGGQAQYF,TGTGCCAGCAGCTTAGGTCTGGCAGGGGGTCAGGCGCAGTACTTC
-,TRBJ1-5,TRBV4-3,-,CASSQQLNQPQHF,TGCGCCAGCAGCCAACAGTTGAATCAGCCCCAGCATTTT
-,TRBJ2-7,TRBV7-2,-,CASSLDPTSPYEQYF,TGTGCCAGCAGCTTAGATCCAACCTCGCCCTACGAGCAGTACTTC
-,TRBJ2-7,TRBV7-2,-,CASSLEGGSNYEQYF,TGTGCCAGCAGCTTAGAAGGGGGGAGTAACTACGAGCAGTACTTC
-,TRBJ2-1,TRBV20-1,-,CSATLLLREQFF,TGCAGTGCTACGTTACTCCTCCGGGAGCAGTTCTTC
few,TRBJ2-6,TRBV7-2,-,CASSLWTFGANVLTF,TGTGCCAGCAGCTTATGGACATTTGGGGCCAACGTCCTGACTTTC
few,TRBJ2-1,TRBV20-1,-,CSASEGGVGNEQFF,TGCAGTGCTAGTGAGGGGGGAGTGGGCAATGAGCAGTTCTTC
many,TRBJ1-2,TRBV5-1,TRBD1,CASSPGQWKNYGYTF,TGCGCCAGCAGCCCGGGACAGTGGAAAAACTATGGCTACACCTTC
-,TRBJ2-3,TRBV6-4,TRBD2,CASSDRGGPGDTQYF,TGTGCCAGCAGTGACCGGGGGGGGCCTGGAGATACGCAGTATTTT
-,TRBJ2-1,TRBV20-1,-,CSASGRAANEQFF,TGCAGTGCTAGCGGGAGAGCCGCTAATGAGCAGTTCTTC
few,TRBJ1-1,TRBV9,-,CASSVDVKVPEAFF,TGTGCCAGCAGCGTAGATGTGAAAGTCCCTGAAGCTTTCTTT
-,TRBJ1-6,TRBV4-3,-,CASSQGSRMDSPLHF,TGCGCCAGCAGCCAAGGGTCAAGGATGGATTCACCCCTCCACTTT
few,TRBJ2-2,TRBV7-3,-,CASSSQANTGELFF,TGTGCCAGCAGCTCACAGGCGAACACCGGGGAGCTGTTTTTT
-,TRBJ2-3,TRBV12-3/TRBV12-4,-,CASSFVDSADTQYF,TGTGCCAGCAGTTTCGTCGATTCTGCAGATACGCAGTATTTT
few,TRBJ2-7,TRBV3-1,-,CASSHGIGITYEQYF,TGTGCCAGCAGCCATGGTATAGGCATTACCTACGAGCAGTACTTC
few,TRBJ2-1,TRBV12-3/TRBV12-4,-,CASSLEEGEQFF,TGTGCCAGCAGTTTAGAGGAGGGTGAGCAGTTCTTC
few,TRBJ2-2,TRBV29-1,TRBD2,CSGAGGPATGELFF,TGCAGCGGAGCGGGGGGGCCAGCCACCGGGGAGCTGTTTTTT
-,TRBJ2-2,TRBV6-2/TRBV6-3,-,CASRGFPGELFF,TGTGCCAGCAGGGGTTTTCCCGGGGAGCTGTTTTTT
few,TRBJ2-3,TRBV12-3/TRBV12-4,-,CASSWVGGTDTQYF,TGTGCCAGCAGTTGGGTCGGGGGAACAGATACGCAGTATTTT
-,TRBJ2-2,TRBV12-3/TRBV12-4,-,CASGDTNTGELFF,TGTGCCAGTGGGGACACGAACACCGGGGAGCTGTTTTTT
-,TRBJ2-5,TRBV10-3,-,CAISDPAPYQETQYF,TGTGCCATCAGTGACCCCGCCCCGTACCAAGAGACCCAGTACTTC
few,TRBJ2-3,TRBV20-1,TRBD2,CSAPVAGGPLDTQYF,TGCAGTGCTCCAGTAGCGGGAGGCCCGTTAGATACGCAGTATTTT
-,TRBJ1-4,TRBV20-1,-,CSWNLPDEKLFF,TGCAGTTGGAACCTGCCGGATGAAAAACTGTTTTTT
-,TRBJ2-7,TRBV15,-,CATSRDQHRYEQYF,TGTGCCACCAGCAGAGATCAGCACCGGTACGAGCAGTACTTC
-,TRBJ2-3,TRBV12-3/TRBV12-4,TRBD1,CASSPGQGTDTQYF,TGTGCCAGCAGTCCAGGACAGGGAACAGATACGCAGTATTTT
-,TRBJ2-7,TRBV5-1,TRBD2,CASSALAGNYEQYF,TGCGCCAGCAGCGCCTTAGCGGGGAACTACGAGCAGTACTTC
-,TRBJ2-7,TRBV20-1,TRBD1,CSVKRGRGSSYEQYF,TGCAGTGTAAAGAGGGGCAGGGGGAGCTCCTACGAGCAGTACTTC
few,TRBJ2-1,TRBV4-3,-,CASSQESPSSSYNEQFF,TGCGCCAGCAGCCAAGAGTCCCCCTCGAGCTCCTACAATGAGCAGTTCTTC
few,TRBJ2-5,TRBV4-3,-,CASSQGGGTYKETQYF,TGCGCCAGCAGCCAAGGTGGAGGGACATACAAAGAGACCCAGTACTTC
-,TRBJ2-7,TRBV5-1,TRBD2,CATKRAGGYYEQYF,TGCGCCACGAAGCGAGCGGGGGGATACTACGAGCAGTACTTC
-,TRBJ2-1,TRBV9,-,CASSVAAGAEQFF,TGTGCCAGCAGCGTAGCGGCAGGGGCTGAGCAGTTCTTC
few,TRBJ1-3,TRBV20-1,-,CSARAGPLSGNTIYF,TGCAGTGCTAGAGCTGGTCCTCTCTCTGGAAACACCATATATTTT
many,TRBJ1-1,TRBV12-3/TRBV12-4,-,CASSLDPPNTEAFF,TGTGCCAGCAGTCTAGACCCCCCGAACACTGAAGCTTTCTTT
few,TRBJ2-1,TRBV6-2/TRBV6-3,TRBD2,CASRRFSGISYNEQFF,TGTGCCAGCAGACGTTTTAGCGGGATCTCCTACAATGAGCAGTTCTTC
-,TRBJ2-1,TRBV10-3,-,CAISEGSSSYNEQFF,TGTGCCATCAGTGAAGGGAGTAGCTCCTACAATGAGCAGTTCTTC